A single sample is the source of the 22 T cell receptor beta chains below, sequenced in a study of blood T cells in healthy people across ages. A J-beta primer mix and a sample-barcoded 5' primer were used in a second PCR of about 7 to 11 cycles. MiXCR, applied by TCRdb to the 5' RACE reads, yields one record per CDR3 protein. Among approximately 1,100,000 distinct CDR3 sequences, 35% to 55% were seen once, and the ten largest hold approximately 20%. Material: blood. Receptor source: an older woman in good health.

The chain employs TRBV6-5 and TRBJ1-2, with D possibly matching TRBD1 (5 bases). Germline CDR1 reads MNHEY; CDR2 reads SVGAGI. Trimming removed 6 bases from V and 9 bases from J, with 17 bases in between. The CDR3 is 13 residues long. The CDR3 sequence is CASRTPGRGSYTF. CDR3 bases: TGTGCCAGCAGGACCCCGGGACGAGGGAGCTACACCTTC.

V gene TRBV12-3 or TRBV12-4 combines with J gene TRBJ2-1, with 15 bases that match TRBD2. The CDR3 is 16 amino acids. Trimming removed 5 bases from V and 5 bases from J; junction bases left unmatched: 4. The CDR3 protein is CASSRTSGRENNEQFF. In DNA form, the CDR3 reads TGTGCCAGCAGTCGGACTAGCGGGAGGGAGAACAATGAGCAGTTCTTC.

The V call is TRBV6-5, the J call TRBJ2-5, with unresolved D. The germline V and J ends were trimmed by 4 bases and 2 bases, with 11 bases remaining between them. Germline lookup yields CDR1 MNHEY and CDR2 SVGAGI. This CDR3 comprises 14 residues. CDR3 nucleotides: TGTGCCAGCAGTTCGACCACATGGCAAGAGACCCAGTACTTC. Protein sequence: CASSSTTWQETQYF.

This clonotype was seen only a few times. The rearrangement uses TRBV2 and TRBJ2-5; D tentatively fits TRBD1 or TRBD2 (5 bases each). The J call may be mistaken, given a closer DNA end match to TRBJ2-7. The CDR3 is 13 amino acids. Per the germline V gene, CDR1 is SNHLY and CDR2 is FYNNEI. The CDR3 DNA reads TGTGCCACAGCACAGAACAGGAGGTACGAGCAGTACTTC. It specifies CATAQNRRYEQYF.

Comments on this clonotype: Sequence at one end of the junction differs from germline and may be a read error. This chain connects TRBV9 to TRBJ2-1; 9 nucleotides agree with TRBD2. The CDR3 totals 17 residues. CDR1 is SGDLS, CDR2 YYNGEE, per germline. This CDR3 is CAGSVAPAGGGNNEQFF. The CDR3 DNA follows: TGTGCCGGCAGCGTAGCGCCAGCGGGAGGCGGGAACAATGAGCAGTTCTTC.

V and J are TRBV5-1 and TRBJ2-1; no clear D. Trimming removed 1 base at V and 5 bases at J, with 10 bases between. CDR3 length: 14 residues. CDR1 is SGHRS, CDR2 YFSETQ, per germline. The CDR3 spells CASSLPPRNNEQFF. In DNA, the CDR3 is TGCGCCAGCAGCTTGCCCCCCCGGAACAATGAGCAGTTCTTC.

This chain uses TRBV27 with TRBJ2-4, with D possibly matching TRBD1 (6 bases). The DNA end is more similar to TRBJ2-7, so the J call may be wrong. Germline values: CDR1 MNHEY, CDR2 SMNVEV (reference sequence). The CDR3 totals 15 residues. CDR3 protein: CASSPGQILPYEQYF. The CDR3, as DNA: TGTGCCAGCAGTCCTGGACAGATTTTACCCTACGAGCAGTACTTC.

The chain uses TRBV11-2 and TRBJ2-7; 9 bases are shared with TRBD1. Germline values: CDR1 SGHAT, CDR2 FQNNGV. The CDR3 loop spans 14 amino acids. The J segment lost 3 bases and the V segment lost 3 bases, leaving 3 bases of the junction unmatched. The CDR3 spells CASSFGQGYYEQYF. In DNA, the CDR3 is TGTGCCAGCAGCTTCGGACAGGGGTACTACGAGCAGTACTTC. The full variable domain, in which reference TRBV11-2 and TRBJ2-7 provide the parts outside the CDR3, is EAGVAQSPRYKIIEKRQSVAFWCNPISGHATLYWYQQILGQGPKLLIQFQNNGVVDDSQLPKDRFSAERLKGVDSTLKIQPAKLEDSAVYLCASSFGQGYYEQYFGPGTRLTVT.

The V and J genes are TRBV5-5 and TRBJ2-2; D tentatively fits TRBD1 or TRBD2 (5 bases each). The CDR3 has 12 amino acids. The germline CDR1 and CDR2 sequences are SGHKS and YYEKEE (reference sequence). Trimming took off 8 bases at V and 5 bases at J, with 10 bases between the two ends. The CDR3 DNA sequence: TGTGCCAGTGGGGGACCGACCGGGGAGCTGTTTTTT. Protein sequence: CASGGPTGELFF. Full variable domain (remainder filled in from reference TRBV5-5 and TRBJ2-2): DAGVTQSPTHLIKTRGQQVTLRCSPISGHKSVSWYQQVLGQGPQFIFQYYEKEERGRGNFPDRFSARQFPNYSSELNVNALLLGDSALYLCASGGPTGELFFGEGSRLTVL.

This clonotype was counted between two and nine times. The chain couples TRBV7-9 to TRBJ2-1; unclear D gene. Per the germline V gene, CDR1 is SEHNR and CDR2 is FQNEAQ (reference sequence). The CDR3 extends over 15 amino acids. V was cut by 5 bases and J by 0 bases, with 11 bases left in between. The CDR3 coding sequence is TGTGCCAGCAGCACTGACACTATCTCCTACAATGAGCAGTTCTTC. Translated, it gives CASSTDTISYNEQFF.

Turning to this clonotype: At one end the junction does not follow the germline gene, possibly because of a read error. The V and J genes are TRBV7-3 and TRBJ1-1, with no clear D. Looked up from germline, CDR1 is SGHTA and CDR2 is FQGTGA. The CDR3 spans 14 residues. The CDR3 region has the DNA TGTGCCAGCAGCCTAACGAGCATGAACACTGAAGCTTTCTTT. It translates to CASSLTSMNTEAFF.

The DNA for the CDR3 is TGTGCCAGCAGCCGTCAGACTAGCGGAGGGGAAAACATTCAGTACTTC. This sequence encodes CASSRQTSGGENIQYF. The chain has TRBV7-9 and TRBJ2-4; 9 bases match TRBD2. The V gene's germline CDR1 is SEHNR and CDR2 FQNEAQ (reference sequence). The V segment lost 5 bases and the J segment 5 bases; nucleotides outside the gene matches: 10. The CDR3 has 16 amino acids.

This clonotype showed up just a few times. The rearrangement links TRBV7-9 to TRBJ1-2, with D possibly being TRBD1 (6 bases). CDR1 is SEHNR and CDR2 is FQNEAQ in the germline V gene (reference sequence). Between the trimmed V and J ends, which lost 0 bases and 8 bases, there was a span of 13 bases. The CDR3 contains 14 residues. The CDR3 nucleotides read TGTGCCAGCAGCTTAGCGTCCGGGGGCCACGGCTACACCTTC. Its translation is CASSLASGGHGYTF.

The CDR3 is CASSQDRRQGSGYTF. CDR3 sequence (DNA): TGTGCCAGCAGCCAAGATCGGAGACAGGGGTCTGGCTACACCTTC. The chain couples TRBV4-2 to TRBJ1-2; 8 positions match TRBD1. In germline, CDR1 is LGHNA, CDR2 YNFKEQ. The CDR3 is made up of 15 amino acids. With V trimmed by 0 bases and J by 7 bases, 7 bases remained unmatched.

On this clonotype itself: A much bigger clone sits one base away, suggesting this may be a read error. The chain joins TRBV20-1 to TRBJ1-2, with 7 positions matching TRBD1. Germline CDR1 is DFQATT and CDR2 is SNEGSKA (reference sequence). The V gene end was trimmed by 0 bases and the J gene end by 3 bases; junction bases not matched to a gene: 4. The CDR3 covers 14 residues. The CDR3 DNA reads as TGCAGTGCTAGAGATGACAGGGCTGACTATGGCTACACCTTC. Translation gives CSARDDRADYGYTF.

The CDR3 bases are TGCAGTGCTAGAGTGCCGGGAGCGGCAGATACGCAGTATTTT. Its protein product is CSARVPGAADTQYF. The chain joins TRBV20-1 to TRBJ2-3; D might be TRBD2 (6 bases). Germline V CDR1 and CDR2: DFQATT, SNEGSKA (reference sequence). The CDR3 length is 14 residues. V was clipped by 1 base and J by 4 bases, with 12 bases between them.

The chain uses TRBV12-3 or TRBV12-4 and TRBJ1-4; TRBD1 might be the D (5 bases). Between the trimmed V and J ends, which lost 4 bases and 5 bases, there was a span of 14 bases. The CDR3 loop spans 15 amino acids. The CDR3 sequence is CASSSWGEVNEKLFF. The CDR3 region has the DNA TGTGCCAGCAGTTCTTGGGGGGAGGTGAATGAAAAACTGTTTTTT.

This clonotype was detected a few times. This chain links TRBV29-1 with TRBJ1-1; D possibly corresponds to TRBD1 (5 bases). Trimming shortened V by 5 bases and J by 3 bases, and 25 bases separated the two germline ends. The CDR3 extends over 17 amino acids. Germline V lookup: CDR1 SQVTM, CDR2 ANQGSEA. The CDR3 DNA is TGCAGCGTTCCCCGGGAAGGGGCTCTGTTGGCCGACACTGAAGCTTTCTTT. It yields the protein CSVPREGALLADTEAFF.

This sequence joins TRBV20-1 and TRBJ2-1, with 11 bases fitting TRBD2. V trimming: 3 bases; J trimming: 3 bases; junction bases outside the gene matches: 4. This CDR3 region has 15 residues. Germline V lookup: CDR1 DFQATT, CDR2 SNEGSKA (reference sequence). The CDR3 spells CSARLAGGNYNEQFF. CDR3 nucleotides: TGCAGTGCTAGGTTAGCGGGAGGGAACTACAATGAGCAGTTCTTC.

This clonotype was found a few times. The chain has TRBV12-3 or TRBV12-4 and TRBJ2-5, with D possibly called TRBD1 or TRBD2 (6 bases each). V gave up 5 bases and J gave up 1 base, with 17 bases separating them. The CDR3 is 16 amino acids. DNA for the CDR3: TGTGCCAGCAGTCCCCACCGACGGGGGCCCCAAGAGACCCAGTACTTC. Translation: CASSPHRRGPQETQYF.

The chain carries TRBV2 and TRBJ2-4, with no clear D. V lost 5 bases, J lost 13 bases, and 18 bases lay in between. CDR3 length: 13 amino acids. The germline V gene encodes CDR1 SNHLY and CDR2 FYNNEI. The CDR3 sequence: CASSLEGNNEQYF. The CDR3 DNA follows: TGTGCCAGCAGTCTGGAAGGGAACAATGAGCAGTACTTC.

This clonotype came up many times. This chain links TRBV5-6 with TRBJ2-7; no clear D gene. The V and J ends lost 2 bases and 2 bases respectively, with 8 bases between them. The CDR3 loop spans 13 amino acids. Germline assignment: CDR1 SGHDT and CDR2 YYEEEE. The CDR3 reads CASSLPEPYEQYF. As DNA, the CDR3 is TGTGCCAGCAGCTTACCTGAACCCTACGAGCAGTACTTC.